A single sample gave rise to the 30 T cell receptor beta chains below, sequenced in a study of blood T cell repertoires in COVID-19. Measured with immunoSEQ multiplex PCR; TCRdb has only the in-frame clones, and not every one. The sample records roughly 330,000 clones, 80% to 90% being singletons. Sequencing was done on a sample of PBMCs or T cells enriched from blood (not recorded which). The receptors shown here come from a man aged 30 to 45 who had recovered from COVID-19.

The V and J genes are TRBV5-4 and TRBJ1-1; TRBD1 matches 7 bases. From germline, CDR1 is SGHNT and CDR2 YYREEE (reference sequence). V shed 2 bases, J shed 4 bases, and the junction held 14 bases outside the gene matches. The CDR3 extends over 17 amino acids. The CDR3 nucleotides are TGTGCCAGCAGCTTCGTCGGCAGGGGGAAGGGAAGCACTGAAGCTTTCTTT. Its protein is CASSFVGRGKGSTEAFF.

The rearrangement links TRBV5-6 to TRBJ1-6; 9 positions agree with TRBD1. The CDR3 covers 14 residues. Trimming took 3 bases from V and 10 from J; bases not matched to a gene: 5. Looked up from germline, CDR1 is SGHDT and CDR2 is YYEEEE. CDR3 residues: CASSSGTGSSPLHF. For the CDR3, the DNA is TGTGCCAGCAGCTCCGGGACAGGGTCCTCACCCCTCCACTTT.

This clone was counted once. The chain carries TRBV5-1 and TRBJ1-1; 8 bases agree with TRBD1. V gave up 4 bases and J gave up 0 bases; unmatched junction bases: 2. Germline lookup yields CDR1 SGHRS and CDR2 YFSETQ. This CDR3 is 14 amino acids long. The CDR3 here is CASSRTGMNTEAFF. The CDR3 DNA reads TGCGCCAGCAGCCGGACAGGGATGAACACTGAAGCTTTCTTT. Looking up the rest from reference TRBV5-1 and TRBJ1-1 gives the full variable domain: KAGVTQTPRYLIKTRGQQVTLSCSPISGHRSVSWYQQTPGQGLQFLFEYFSETQRNKGNFPGRFSGRQFSNSRSEMNVSTLELGDSALYLCASSRTGMNTEAFFGQGTRLTVV.

V and J are TRBV5-4 and TRBJ2-3; unclear D gene. The germline gives CDR1 SGHNT, CDR2 YYREEE (reference sequence). There are 12 residues in the CDR3. Trimming took off 0 bases at V and 6 bases at J, with 5 bases between the two ends. This chain's CDR3 is CASSLAGDTQYF. The CDR3, as DNA: TGTGCCAGCAGCTTGGCTGGCGATACGCAGTATTTT.

The rearrangement links TRBV19 to TRBJ2-7; D is perhaps TRBD2 (6 bases). Trimming took off 5 bases at V and 3 bases at J, with 20 bases between the two ends. CDR3 length: 16 residues. CDR1 and CDR2 from the germline V gene are LNHDA and SQIVND (reference sequence). DNA of the CDR3: TGTGCCAGTAGTCGTGGAGGGAATGTCGGCTACTACGAGCAGTACTTC. This encodes CASSRGGNVGYYEQYF.

V is TRBV27 and J is TRBJ2-3, with D perhaps matching TRBD2 (7 bases). This CDR3 contains 16 residues. The V gene's germline CDR1 is MNHEY and CDR2 SMNVEV (reference sequence). V gave up 1 base and J gave up 4 bases, with 15 bases separating them. This CDR3 is CASSLLGGRGSDTQYF. CDR3 DNA: TGTGCCAGCAGTTTATTGGGGGGGCGGGGGTCAGATACGCAGTATTTT.

The chain uses TRBV2 and TRBJ1-5; possibly TRBD1 for D (5 bases). The V and J ends lost 7 bases and 6 bases respectively, with 13 bases between them. CDR1 and CDR2 (germline): SNHLY, FYNNEI. This CDR3 is built from 13 residues. As DNA, the CDR3 is TGTGCCAGCAAGGGAATGGGGGGTCAGCCCCAGCATTTT. It codes for CASKGMGGQPQHF.

The genes are TRBV7-9 and TRBJ2-7, with 10 bases aligning to TRBD2. Per germline, CDR1 SEHNR and CDR2 FQNEAQ (reference sequence). V shed 4 bases and J 0 bases; nucleotides not matched to a gene: 3. This CDR3 region has 15 residues. The DNA of the CDR3 is TGTGCCAGCAGCTCCAAGCGGGGGGGCTCCTACGAGCAGTACTTC. Translated, it gives CASSSKRGGSYEQYF.

The chain employs TRBV20-1 and TRBJ1-1, with D unclear. V was trimmed by 3 bases and J by 3 bases, leaving 5 bases between them. CDR1 DFQATT and CDR2 SNEGSKA come from the germline V gene (reference sequence). The CDR3 consists of 11 residues. CDR3 sequence: CSASYDTEAFF. The CDR3 DNA is TGCAGTGCTAGCTATGACACTGAAGCTTTCTTT.

The chain joins TRBV7-9 to TRBJ1-4; tentatively, D is TRBD1 (6 bases). In germline, CDR1 is SEHNR, CDR2 FQNEAQ (reference sequence). The CDR3 is made up of 17 amino acids. V lost 1 base to trimming and J lost 0 bases, with 12 bases between them. The CDR3 DNA reads TGTGCCAGCAGCTTAGGTTTCAGGGGATCAACTAATGAAAAACTGTTTTTT. As protein: CASSLGFRGSTNEKLFF.

The rearrangement joins TRBV11-2 to TRBJ2-7; a weak D match, TRBD1 (5 bases). Germline CDR1 is SGHAT and CDR2 is FQNNGV. V was pared by 6 bases and J by 6 bases, with 12 bases between. The CDR3 sequence is 12 residues long. The chain's CDR3 is CASSSQGGEQYF. The DNA for the CDR3 is TGTGCCAGCAGTTCTCAGGGTGGCGAGCAGTACTTC.

This clone was observed once. CDR3 loop: CASRWTGDGNEQFF. CDR3 nucleotides: TGTGCCAGCAGGTGGACAGGGGATGGCAATGAGCAGTTCTTC. The chain joins TRBV2 to TRBJ2-1; 9 nucleotides match TRBD1. The V segment lost 6 bases and the J segment 6 bases; nucleotides outside the gene matches: 6. Germline CDR1 SNHLY, CDR2 FYNNEI. The length of the CDR3 is 14 residues.

V is TRBV10-3 and J is TRBJ1-2; D is unresolved. The germline V gene has CDR1 ENHRY and CDR2 SYGVKD. V gave up 8 bases and J gave up 12 bases, with 22 bases separating them. The CDR3 is 13 residues long. DNA for the CDR3: TGTGCCATCCGGGAGGAGGCGGGATTCGTCCACACCTTC. This codes for CAIREEAGFVHTF.

The chain combines TRBV18 with TRBJ2-2; the match to TRBD1 covers 10 bases. CDR3 length: 18 amino acids. CDR1 KGHSH and CDR2 LQKENI come from the germline V gene. Trimming cost V 2 bases and J 0 bases; bases outside gene matches: 6. The CDR3 region has the DNA TGTGCCAGCTCACCAGTGACAGGGGGCATTACGAACACCGGGGAGCTGTTTTTT. Translation: CASSPVTGGITNTGELFF.

This rearrangement joins TRBV12-3 or TRBV12-4 to TRBJ2-1; a weak D match, TRBD2 (6 bases). V lost 8 bases and J 10 bases, leaving 9 bases between the germline ends. The CDR3 loop spans 10 amino acids. The CDR3 loop is CASGGYEQFF. CDR3 coding DNA: TGTGCCAGCGGGGGGTACGAGCAGTTCTTC.

This chain uses TRBV21-1 with TRBJ2-3; the table assigns TRBD1, which was not confirmed against the DNA. TRBV21-1 is described as a pseudogene. CDR3 length: 13 amino acids. The CDR3 loop reads CASSGTGRDTQYF. The CDR3 region has the DNA TGTGCCAGCAGCGGAACAGGGCGCGATACGCAGTATTTT.

This clone was observed once. The rearrangement links TRBV5-1 to TRBJ1-5; 9 bases are a match to TRBD1. The CDR3 covers 14 residues. Per the germline V gene, CDR1 is SGHRS and CDR2 is YFSETQ. V lost 4 bases and J lost 4; bases outside the gene matches: 3. The CDR3 bases are TGCGCCAGCAGCCCGACAGGGGGTAATCAGCCCCAGCATTTT. Its translation: CASSPTGGNQPQHF. The variable domain in full, with the rest retrieved from reference TRBV5-1 and TRBJ1-5, is KAGVTQTPRYLIKTRGQQVTLSCSPISGHRSVSWYQQTPGQGLQFLFEYFSETQRNKGNFPGRFSGRQFSNSRSEMNVSTLELGDSALYLCASSPTGGNQPQHFGDGTRLSIL.

The chain joins TRBV2 to TRBJ2-5; TRBD1 aligns across 9 bases. Germline values: CDR1 SNHLY, CDR2 FYNNEI. J was trimmed by 2 bases and V by 7 bases; bases with no gene match: 2. This CDR3 spans 13 amino acids. In DNA form, the CDR3 reads TGTGCCAGCATGGGACAGGGACAAGAGACCCAGTACTTC. It specifies CASMGQGQETQYF.

The chain has TRBV10-2 and TRBJ1-2; TRBD1 matches 10 bases. V shed 8 bases, J shed 6 bases, and the junction held 12 bases outside the gene matches. Germline values: CDR1 WSHSY, CDR2 SAAADI. There are 15 residues in the CDR3. The CDR3: CASLSGGQGKDGYTF. In DNA, the CDR3 is TGCGCCAGCTTAAGCGGGGGACAGGGGAAGGATGGCTACACCTTC.

The V and J genes are TRBV6-1 and TRBJ1-6, with a tentative D call TRBD1 (6 bases). CDR1 is MNHNS and CDR2 is SASEGT in the germline V gene. This CDR3 is 15 amino acids long. V was shortened by 3 bases and J by 6 bases, with 12 bases between the two germline ends. The CDR3 bases are TGTGCCAGCAGTGAGACAGGACCCCTTAATTCACCCCTCCACTTT. It yields the protein CASSETGPLNSPLHF.

V usage is TRBV19 and J usage is TRBJ1-1; tentative D call: TRBD1 (5 bases). The germline gives CDR1 LNHDA, CDR2 SQIVND (reference sequence). The CDR3 totals 15 residues. V lost 5 bases to trimming and J lost 4 bases, with 17 bases between them. CDR3 coding DNA: TGTGCCAGTAGTCTCCTCGGGGGGGATGTCACTGAAGCTTTCTTT. The encoded protein is CASSLLGGDVTEAFF.

The V gene is TRBV5-4, the J gene TRBJ2-7; 9 bases fit TRBD1. Looked up from germline, CDR1 is SGHNT and CDR2 is YYREEE (reference sequence). The V segment lost 4 bases and the J segment 3 bases; nucleotides outside the gene matches: 5. The CDR3 consists of 14 residues. DNA of the CDR3: TGTGCCAGCAGCCACGGACAGGGGTTCTACGAGCAGTACTTC. Translating it yields CASSHGQGFYEQYF.

The sample holds a few counts of this clone. This sequence joins TRBV14 and TRBJ1-4; 7 positions agree with TRBD1. Trimming took 2 bases from V and 8 from J; bases not matched to a gene: 17. Germline values: CDR1 SGHDN, CDR2 FVKESK. CDR3 length: 18 amino acids. The CDR3 coding sequence is TGTGCCAGCAGCCAACCCACAGGCCGACAGGGCGGGGGGGAAAAACTGTTTTTT. Translated: CASSQPTGRQGGGEKLFF.

The chain has TRBV6-5 and TRBJ2-7, with a tentative D call TRBD2 (5 bases). The germline CDR1 and CDR2 sequences are MNHEY and SVGAGI. V was cut by 8 bases and J by 2 bases, with 10 bases left in between. CDR3 length: 12 amino acids. The CDR3 spells CASVGLAYEQYF. The CDR3 DNA is TGTGCCAGCGTAGGACTGGCCTACGAGCAGTACTTC.

The chain links TRBV2 to TRBJ1-1; D unresolved. The germline V gene has CDR1 SNHLY and CDR2 FYNNEI. V was clipped by 1 base and J by 4 bases, with 16 bases between them. The CDR3 is made up of 16 amino acids. CDR3: CASSEEFLRAGTEAFF. CDR3 coding DNA: TGTGCCAGCAGTGAAGAATTCCTAAGAGCGGGCACTGAAGCTTTCTTT.

This sequence joins TRBV2 and TRBJ1-2; no reliable D call. Germline CDR1 SNHLY, CDR2 FYNNEI. The CDR3 totals 14 residues. V was shortened by 2 bases and J by 2 bases, with 9 bases between the two germline ends. The CDR3 here is CASSENEGNYGYTF. CDR3 nucleotides: TGTGCCAGCAGTGAAAATGAGGGAAACTATGGCTACACCTTC.

J is TRBJ1-5 and V is TRBV2, with TRBD1 matching 8 bases. The germline gives CDR1 SNHLY, CDR2 FYNNEI. The junction had 6 bases not matched to a gene; V was cut back by 6 bases and J by 2 bases. This CDR3 is built from 15 residues. CDR3 loop: CASRRDRGGNQPQHF. In nucleotides, the CDR3 is TGTGCCAGCAGAAGAGACAGGGGCGGCAATCAGCCCCAGCATTTT.

This chain uses TRBV11-2 with TRBJ1-2; 7 nucleotides agree with TRBD1. Unmatched junction bases numbered 8, after V lost 0 bases and J lost 4 bases. The CDR3 loop spans 16 amino acids. Germline CDR1 is SGHAT and CDR2 is FQNNGV. CDR3 coding DNA: TGTGCCAGCAGCTTAGATCAGTTGAGACAGGGCTATGGCTACACCTTC. Protein sequence: CASSLDQLRQGYGYTF.

This CDR3 is CATRGGTTAYNEQFF. The CDR3 DNA is TGTGCCACCAGGGGCGGGACTACGGCCTACAATGAGCAGTTCTTC. The chain couples TRBV15 to TRBJ2-1; 7 bases fit TRBD2. The J segment lost 2 bases and the V segment lost 6 bases, leaving 7 bases of the junction unmatched. Looked up from germline, CDR1 is LNHNV and CDR2 is YYDKDF (reference sequence). The CDR3 runs to 15 residues.

As DNA, the CDR3 is TGTGCCAGCAGGGACAACTCTGGGGCCAACGTCCTGACTTTC. It translates to CASRDNSGANVLTF. This chain uses TRBV6-5 with TRBJ2-6; tentative D call: TRBD1 (5 bases). Per germline, CDR1 MNHEY and CDR2 SVGAGI. The V gene lost 6 bases and the J gene lost 0 bases, with 6 bases spanning the gap. The CDR3 contains 14 residues.